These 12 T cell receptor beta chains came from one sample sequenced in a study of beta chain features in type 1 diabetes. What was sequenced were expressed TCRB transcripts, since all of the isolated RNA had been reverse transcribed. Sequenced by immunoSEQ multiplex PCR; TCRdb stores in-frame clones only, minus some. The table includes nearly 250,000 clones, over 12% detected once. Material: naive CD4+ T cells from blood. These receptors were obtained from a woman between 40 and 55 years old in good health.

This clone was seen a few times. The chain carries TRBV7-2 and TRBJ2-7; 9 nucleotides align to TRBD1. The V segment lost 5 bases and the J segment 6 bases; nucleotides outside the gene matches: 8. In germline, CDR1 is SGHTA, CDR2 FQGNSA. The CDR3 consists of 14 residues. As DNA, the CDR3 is TGTGCCAGCAGCCAAACAGGGGGCAGGGGCGAGCAGTACTTC. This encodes CASSQTGGRGEQYF.

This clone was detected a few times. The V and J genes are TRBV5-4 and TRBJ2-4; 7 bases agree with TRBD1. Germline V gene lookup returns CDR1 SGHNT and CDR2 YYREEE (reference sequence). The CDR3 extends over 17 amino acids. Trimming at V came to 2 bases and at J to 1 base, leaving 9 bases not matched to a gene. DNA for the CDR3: TGTGCCAGCAGCTTCTTGGGACAGACAAGGGCCAAAAACATTCAGTACTTC. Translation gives CASSFLGQTRAKNIQYF.

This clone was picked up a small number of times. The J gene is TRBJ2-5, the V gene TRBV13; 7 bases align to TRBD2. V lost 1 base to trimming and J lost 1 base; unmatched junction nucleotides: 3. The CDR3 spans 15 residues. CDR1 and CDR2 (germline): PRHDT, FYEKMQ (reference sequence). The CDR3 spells CASSLAGGSQETQYF. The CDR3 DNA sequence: TGTGCCAGCAGCTTAGCGGGGGGTTCCCAAGAGACCCAGTACTTC.

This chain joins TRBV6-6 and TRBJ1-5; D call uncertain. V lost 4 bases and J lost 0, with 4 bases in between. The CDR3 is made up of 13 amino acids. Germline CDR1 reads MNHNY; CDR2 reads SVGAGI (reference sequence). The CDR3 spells CASSSYSNQPQHF. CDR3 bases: TGTGCCAGCAGTTCTTATAGCAATCAGCCCCAGCATTTT.

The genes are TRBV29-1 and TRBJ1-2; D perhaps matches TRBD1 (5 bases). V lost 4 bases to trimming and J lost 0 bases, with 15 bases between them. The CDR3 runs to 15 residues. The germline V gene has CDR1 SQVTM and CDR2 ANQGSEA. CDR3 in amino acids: CSVARRAAANYGYTF. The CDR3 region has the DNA TGCAGCGTTGCCCGCAGGGCGGCGGCTAACTATGGCTACACCTTC. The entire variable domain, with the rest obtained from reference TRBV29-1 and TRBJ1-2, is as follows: SAVISQKPSRDICQRGTSLTIQCQVDSQVTMMFWYRQQPGQSLTLIATANQGSEATYESGFVIDKFPISRPNLTFSTLTVSNMSPEDSSIYLCSVARRAAANYGYTFGSGTRLTVV.

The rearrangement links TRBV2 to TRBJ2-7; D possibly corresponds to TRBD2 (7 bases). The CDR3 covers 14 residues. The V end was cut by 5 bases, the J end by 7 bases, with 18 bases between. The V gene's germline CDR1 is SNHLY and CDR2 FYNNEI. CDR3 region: CASSQPGGPGEQYF. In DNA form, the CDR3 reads TGTGCCAGCAGTCAGCCGGGGGGCCCTGGTGAGCAGTACTTC.

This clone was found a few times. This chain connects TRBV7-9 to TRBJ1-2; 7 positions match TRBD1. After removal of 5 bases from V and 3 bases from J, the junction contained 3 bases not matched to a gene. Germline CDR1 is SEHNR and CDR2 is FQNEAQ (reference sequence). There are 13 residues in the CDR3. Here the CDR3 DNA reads TGTGCCAGCAGCCGAGACAGGGACTATGGCTACACCTTC. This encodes CASSRDRDYGYTF.

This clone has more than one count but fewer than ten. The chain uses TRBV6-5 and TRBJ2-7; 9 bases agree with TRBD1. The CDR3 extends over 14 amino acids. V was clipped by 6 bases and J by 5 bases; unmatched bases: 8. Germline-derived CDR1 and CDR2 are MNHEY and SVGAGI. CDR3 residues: CASSRTGVNDEQYF. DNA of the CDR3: TGTGCCAGCAGCCGGACAGGGGTAAACGACGAGCAGTACTTC.

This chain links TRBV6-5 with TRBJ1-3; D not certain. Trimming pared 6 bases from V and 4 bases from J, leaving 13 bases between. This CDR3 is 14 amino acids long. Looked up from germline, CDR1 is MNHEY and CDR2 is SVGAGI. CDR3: CASRGSTRGNTIYF. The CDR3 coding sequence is TGTGCCAGCAGGGGCTCTACTAGAGGAAACACCATATATTTT.

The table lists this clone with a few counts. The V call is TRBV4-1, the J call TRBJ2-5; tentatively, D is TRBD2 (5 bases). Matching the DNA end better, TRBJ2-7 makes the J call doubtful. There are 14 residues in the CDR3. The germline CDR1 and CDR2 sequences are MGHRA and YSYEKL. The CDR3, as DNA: TGCGCCAGCAGCCAACCGGGAAGGTCCTACGAGCAGTACTTC. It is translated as CASSQPGRSYEQYF.

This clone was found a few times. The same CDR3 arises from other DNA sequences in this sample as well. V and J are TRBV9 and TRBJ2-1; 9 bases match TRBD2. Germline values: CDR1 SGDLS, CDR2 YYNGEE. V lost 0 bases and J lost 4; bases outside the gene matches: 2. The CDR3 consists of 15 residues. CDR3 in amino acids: CASSVGLAGYNEQFF. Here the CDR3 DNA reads TGTGCCAGCAGCGTAGGGCTAGCGGGGTACAATGAGCAGTTCTTC.

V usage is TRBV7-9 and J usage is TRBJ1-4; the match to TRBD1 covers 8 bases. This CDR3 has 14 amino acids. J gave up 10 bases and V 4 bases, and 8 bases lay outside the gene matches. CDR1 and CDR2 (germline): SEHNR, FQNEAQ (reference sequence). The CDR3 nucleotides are TGTGCCAGCAGCTCGGACAGGGCCGCATTAAAACTGTTTTTT. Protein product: CASSSDRAALKLFF.